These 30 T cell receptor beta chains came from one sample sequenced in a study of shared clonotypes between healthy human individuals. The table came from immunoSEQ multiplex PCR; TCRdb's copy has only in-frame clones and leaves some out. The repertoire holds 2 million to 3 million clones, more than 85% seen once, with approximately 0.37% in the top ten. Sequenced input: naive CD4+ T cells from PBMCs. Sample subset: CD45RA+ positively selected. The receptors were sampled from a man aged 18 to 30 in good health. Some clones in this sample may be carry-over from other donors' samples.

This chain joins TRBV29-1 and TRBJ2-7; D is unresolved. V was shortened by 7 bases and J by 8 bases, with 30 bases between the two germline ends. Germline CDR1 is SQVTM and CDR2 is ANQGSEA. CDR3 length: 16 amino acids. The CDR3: CSAVKAPQTRPPKQYF. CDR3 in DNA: TGCAGCGCCGTAAAGGCCCCCCAGACACGGCCCCCCAAGCAGTACTTC.

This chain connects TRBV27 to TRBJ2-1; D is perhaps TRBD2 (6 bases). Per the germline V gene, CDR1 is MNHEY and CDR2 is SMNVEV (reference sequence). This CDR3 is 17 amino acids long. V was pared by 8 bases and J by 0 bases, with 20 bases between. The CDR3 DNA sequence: TGTGCCAGCTGCTCAGTGGGCGGGCGGGGCTCCTACAATGAGCAGTTCTTC. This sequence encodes CASCSVGGRGSYNEQFF.

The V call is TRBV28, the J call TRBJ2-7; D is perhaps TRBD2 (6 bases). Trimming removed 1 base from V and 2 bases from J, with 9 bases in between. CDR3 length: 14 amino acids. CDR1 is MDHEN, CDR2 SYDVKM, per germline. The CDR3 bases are TGTGCCAGCAGTTTATTCTGGGGGGCCTACGAGCAGTACTTC. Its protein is CASSLFWGAYEQYF.

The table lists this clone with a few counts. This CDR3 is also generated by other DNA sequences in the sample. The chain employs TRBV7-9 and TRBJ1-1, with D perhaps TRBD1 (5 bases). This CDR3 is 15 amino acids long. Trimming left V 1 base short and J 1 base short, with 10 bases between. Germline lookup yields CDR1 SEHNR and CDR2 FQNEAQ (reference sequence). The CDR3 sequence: CASSLGEGSNTEAFF. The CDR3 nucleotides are TGTGCCAGCAGCTTAGGTGAGGGGTCGAACACTGAAGCTTTCTTT.

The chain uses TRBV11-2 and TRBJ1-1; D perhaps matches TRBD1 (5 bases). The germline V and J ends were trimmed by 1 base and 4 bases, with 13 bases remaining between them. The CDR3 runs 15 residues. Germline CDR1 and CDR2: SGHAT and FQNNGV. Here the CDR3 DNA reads TGTGCCAGCAGCTTAGTCCTCGGGGGGATCACTGAAGCTTTCTTT. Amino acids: CASSLVLGGITEAFF.

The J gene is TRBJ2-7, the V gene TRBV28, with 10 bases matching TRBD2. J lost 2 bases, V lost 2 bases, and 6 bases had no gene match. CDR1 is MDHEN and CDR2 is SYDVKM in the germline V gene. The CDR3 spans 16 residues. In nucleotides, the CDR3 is TGTGCCAGCAGTTTACTAGCGGGAGCCCAACCCTACGAGCAGTACTTC. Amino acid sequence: CASSLLAGAQPYEQYF.

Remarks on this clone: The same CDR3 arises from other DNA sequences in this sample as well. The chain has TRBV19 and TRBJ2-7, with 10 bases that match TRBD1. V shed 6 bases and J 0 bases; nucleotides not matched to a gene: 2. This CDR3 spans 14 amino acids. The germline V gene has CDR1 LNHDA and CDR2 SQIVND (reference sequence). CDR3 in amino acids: CASRDRGNSYEQYF. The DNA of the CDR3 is TGTGCCAGTAGGGACAGGGGGAACTCCTACGAGCAGTACTTC.

The CDR3 bases are TGTGCCAGCAGTAAAGTCCTGGACAGGGCTGGAAACACCATATATTTT. It translates to CASSKVLDRAGNTIYF. The rearrangement joins TRBV6-6 to TRBJ1-3, with 8 nucleotides matching TRBD1. Trimming cost V 5 bases and J 2 bases; bases outside gene matches: 8. This CDR3 has 16 amino acids. The germline V gene has CDR1 MNHNY and CDR2 SVGAGI (reference sequence).

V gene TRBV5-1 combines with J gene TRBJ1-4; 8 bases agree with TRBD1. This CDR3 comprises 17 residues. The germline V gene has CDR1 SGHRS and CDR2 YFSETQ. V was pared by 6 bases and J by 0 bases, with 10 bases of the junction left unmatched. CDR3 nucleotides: TGCGCCAGCACCCTCACAGGGGGAGTTGCAACTAATGAAAAACTGTTTTTT. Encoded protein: CASTLTGGVATNEKLFF. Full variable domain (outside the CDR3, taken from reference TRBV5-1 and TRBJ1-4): KAGVTQTPRYLIKTRGQQVTLSCSPISGHRSVSWYQQTPGQGLQFLFEYFSETQRNKGNFPGRFSGRQFSNSRSEMNVSTLELGDSALYLCASTLTGGVATNEKLFFGSGTQLSVL.

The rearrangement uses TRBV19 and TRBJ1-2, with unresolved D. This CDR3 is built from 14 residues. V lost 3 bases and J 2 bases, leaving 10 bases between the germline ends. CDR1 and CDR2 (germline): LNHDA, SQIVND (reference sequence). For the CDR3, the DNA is TGTGCCAGTAGTATCGCATCGGTGAACTATGGCTACACCTTC. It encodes CASSIASVNYGYTF.

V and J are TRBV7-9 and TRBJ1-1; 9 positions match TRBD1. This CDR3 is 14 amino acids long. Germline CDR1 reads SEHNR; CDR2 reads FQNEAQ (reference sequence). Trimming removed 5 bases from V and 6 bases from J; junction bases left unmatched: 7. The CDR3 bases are TGTGCCAGCAGCCCTTGGACAGGGGAGGCTGAAGCTTTCTTT. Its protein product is CASSPWTGEAEAFF.

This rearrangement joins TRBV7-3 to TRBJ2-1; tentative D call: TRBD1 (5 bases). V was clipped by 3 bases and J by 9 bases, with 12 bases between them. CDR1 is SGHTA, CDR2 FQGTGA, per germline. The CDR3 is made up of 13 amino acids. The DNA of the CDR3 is TGTGCCAGCAGCTTCATCCCCCAGGGTGAGCAGTTCTTC. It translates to CASSFIPQGEQFF.

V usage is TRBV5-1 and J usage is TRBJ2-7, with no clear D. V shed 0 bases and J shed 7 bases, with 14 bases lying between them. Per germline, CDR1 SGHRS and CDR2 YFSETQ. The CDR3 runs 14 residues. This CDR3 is CASSLVDRAREQYF. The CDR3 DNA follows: TGCGCCAGCAGCTTGGTTGACCGAGCTAGGGAGCAGTACTTC.

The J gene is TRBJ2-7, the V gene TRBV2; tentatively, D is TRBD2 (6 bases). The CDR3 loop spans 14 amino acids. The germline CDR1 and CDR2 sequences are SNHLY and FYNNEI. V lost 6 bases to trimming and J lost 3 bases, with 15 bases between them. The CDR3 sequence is CASRATGGRYEQYF. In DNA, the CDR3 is TGTGCCAGCAGAGCGACCGGGGGACGCTACGAGCAGTACTTC.

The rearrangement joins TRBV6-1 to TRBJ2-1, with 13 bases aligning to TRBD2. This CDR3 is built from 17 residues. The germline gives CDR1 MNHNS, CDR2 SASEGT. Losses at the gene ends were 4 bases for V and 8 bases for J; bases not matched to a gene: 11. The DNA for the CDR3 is TGTGCCAGCAGTGTAGGGACTAGCGGGGACTTAAGGGATGAGCAGTTCTTC. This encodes CASSVGTSGDLRDEQFF.

The CDR3 here is CSVEAGRETQYF. The CDR3 nucleotides are TGCAGCGTTGAAGCGGGCAGGGAAACCCAGTACTTC. The chain recombines TRBV29-1 with TRBJ2-5, with TRBD1 as a possible D gene (5 bases). V dropped 1 base and J dropped 8 bases, with 11 bases sitting between them. Germline V CDR1 and CDR2: SQVTM, ANQGSEA. CDR3 length: 12 residues.

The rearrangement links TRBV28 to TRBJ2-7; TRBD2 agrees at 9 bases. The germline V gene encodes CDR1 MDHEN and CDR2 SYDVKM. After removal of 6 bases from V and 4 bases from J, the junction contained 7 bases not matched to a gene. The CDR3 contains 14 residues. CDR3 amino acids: CASRGSGSFYEQYF. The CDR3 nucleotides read TGTGCCAGCAGGGGTAGCGGGAGTTTTTACGAGCAGTACTTC.

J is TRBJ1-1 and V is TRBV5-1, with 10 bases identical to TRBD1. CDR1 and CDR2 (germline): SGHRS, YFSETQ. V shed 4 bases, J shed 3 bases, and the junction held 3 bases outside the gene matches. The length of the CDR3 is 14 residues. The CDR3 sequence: CASSNGQGDTEAFF. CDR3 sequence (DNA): TGCGCCAGCAGCAACGGACAGGGGGACACTGAAGCTTTCTTT.

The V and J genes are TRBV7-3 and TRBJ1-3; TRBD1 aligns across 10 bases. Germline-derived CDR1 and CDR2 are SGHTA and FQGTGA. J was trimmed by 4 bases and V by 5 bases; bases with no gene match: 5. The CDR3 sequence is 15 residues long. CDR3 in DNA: TGTGCCAGCAGCCCGACAGGGGGCAGAGGAAACACCATATATTTT. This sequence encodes CASSPTGGRGNTIYF.

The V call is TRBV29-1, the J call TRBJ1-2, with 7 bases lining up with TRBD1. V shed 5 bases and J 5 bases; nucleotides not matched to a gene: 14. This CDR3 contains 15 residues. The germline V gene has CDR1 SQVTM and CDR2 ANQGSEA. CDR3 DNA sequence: TGCAGCGTTCTATACACGCACAGGGGCCTATATGGCTACACCTTC. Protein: CSVLYTHRGLYGYTF.

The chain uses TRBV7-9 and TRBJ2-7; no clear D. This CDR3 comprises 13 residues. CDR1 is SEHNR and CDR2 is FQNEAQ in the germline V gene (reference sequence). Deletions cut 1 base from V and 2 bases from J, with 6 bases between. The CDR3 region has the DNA TGTGCCAGCAGCTTAGTGGATCCCTACGAGCAGTACTTC. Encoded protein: CASSLVDPYEQYF.

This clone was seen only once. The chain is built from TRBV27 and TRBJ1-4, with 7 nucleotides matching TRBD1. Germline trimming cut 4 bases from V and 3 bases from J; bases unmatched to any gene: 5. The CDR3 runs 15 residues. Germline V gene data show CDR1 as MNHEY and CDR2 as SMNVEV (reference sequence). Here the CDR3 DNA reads TGTGCCAGCAGTTATCGACAGGGCGCTAATGAAAAACTGTTTTTT. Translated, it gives CASSYRQGANEKLFF.

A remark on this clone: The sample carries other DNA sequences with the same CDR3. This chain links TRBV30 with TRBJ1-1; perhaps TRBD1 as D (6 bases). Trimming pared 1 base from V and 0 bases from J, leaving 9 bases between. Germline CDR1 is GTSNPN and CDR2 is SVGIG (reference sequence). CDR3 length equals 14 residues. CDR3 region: CAWSETGVNTEAFF. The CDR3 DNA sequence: TGTGCCTGGAGTGAGACAGGAGTGAACACTGAAGCTTTCTTT.

The CDR3 region has the DNA TGTGCCTGGACACGGTATAATTCACCCCTCCACTTT. Its protein is CAWTRYNSPLHF. The gene calls are TRBV30 and TRBJ1-6; D is unclear. CDR3 length: 12 residues. V shed 4 bases and J shed 4 bases, with 5 bases lying between them. Germline V CDR1 and CDR2: GTSNPN, SVGIG (reference sequence).

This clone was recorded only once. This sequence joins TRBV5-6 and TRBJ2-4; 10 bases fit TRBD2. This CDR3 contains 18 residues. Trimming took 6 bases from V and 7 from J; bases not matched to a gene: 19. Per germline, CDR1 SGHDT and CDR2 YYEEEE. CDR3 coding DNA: TGTGCCAGCACCACCCAACGGGAGCGGGAGGGCCTGGGCAACATTCAGTACTTC. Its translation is CASTTQREREGLGNIQYF.

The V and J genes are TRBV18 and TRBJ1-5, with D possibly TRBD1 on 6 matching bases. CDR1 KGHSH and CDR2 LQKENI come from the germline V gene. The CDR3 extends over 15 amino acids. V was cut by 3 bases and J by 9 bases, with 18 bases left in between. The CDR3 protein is CASSPVGGPGGPQHF. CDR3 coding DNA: TGTGCCAGCTCACCCGTCGGGGGGCCGGGGGGGCCCCAGCATTTT.

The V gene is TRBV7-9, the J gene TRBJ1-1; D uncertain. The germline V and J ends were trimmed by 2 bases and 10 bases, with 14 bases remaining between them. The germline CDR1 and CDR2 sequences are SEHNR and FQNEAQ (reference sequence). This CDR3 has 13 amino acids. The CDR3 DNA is TGTGCCAGCAGCTTATTTCTCGCGGCACCAGCTTTCTTT. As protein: CASSLFLAAPAFF.

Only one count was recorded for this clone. The CDR3 region has the DNA TGCAGCGCTGGCCGGGACAGGGGCTCCTACGAGCAGTACTTC. The encoded protein is CSAGRDRGSYEQYF. The chain recombines TRBV29-1 with TRBJ2-7, with TRBD1 matching 10 bases. CDR3 length: 14 residues. The germline CDR1 and CDR2 sequences are SQVTM and ANQGSEA. Losses at the gene ends were 7 bases for V and 0 bases for J; bases not matched to a gene: 6.

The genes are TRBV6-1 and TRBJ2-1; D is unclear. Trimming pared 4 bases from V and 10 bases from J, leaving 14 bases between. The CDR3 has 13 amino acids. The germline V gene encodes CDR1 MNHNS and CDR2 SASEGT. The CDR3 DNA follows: TGTGCCAGCAGTGGTGCCACTGCAGGCGAGCAGTTCTTC. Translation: CASSGATAGEQFF.

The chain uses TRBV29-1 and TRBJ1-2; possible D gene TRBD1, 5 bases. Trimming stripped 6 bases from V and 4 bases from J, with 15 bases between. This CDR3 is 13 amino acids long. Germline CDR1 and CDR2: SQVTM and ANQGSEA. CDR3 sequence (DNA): TGCAGCGTGGGGGGACCGACTGTCTATGGCTACACCTTC. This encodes CSVGGPTVYGYTF.